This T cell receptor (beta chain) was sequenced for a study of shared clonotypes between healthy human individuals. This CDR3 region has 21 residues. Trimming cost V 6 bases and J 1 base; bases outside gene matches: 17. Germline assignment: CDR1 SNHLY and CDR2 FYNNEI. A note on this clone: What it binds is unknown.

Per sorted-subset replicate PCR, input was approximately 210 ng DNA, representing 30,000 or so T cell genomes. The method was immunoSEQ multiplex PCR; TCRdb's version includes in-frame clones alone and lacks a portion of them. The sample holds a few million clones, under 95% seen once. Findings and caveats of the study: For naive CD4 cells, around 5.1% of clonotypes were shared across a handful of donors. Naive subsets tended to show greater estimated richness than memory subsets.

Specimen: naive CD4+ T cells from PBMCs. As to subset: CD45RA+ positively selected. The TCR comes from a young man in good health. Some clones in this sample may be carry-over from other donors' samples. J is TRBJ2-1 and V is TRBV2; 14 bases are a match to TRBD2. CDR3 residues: CASRSPSVGTSGSKSYNEQFF. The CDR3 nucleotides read TGTGCCAGCAGGTCACCTTCGGTCGGGACTAGCGGGAGTAAATCCTACAATGAGCAGTTCTTC.